This T cell receptor (beta chain) was obtained from a study of blood T cell repertoires in COVID-19. Study summary: Donors in the United States, Italy and Spain gave samples during acute or convalescent COVID-19. PBMCs, B-cell-depleted T cells, or T cells provided the cDNA or gDNA that made up the material.

Recruits, aged roughly 18 to 90 years, lived in 20 to 30 US areas. Cohort placement rested on clinical history that participants reported themselves. Measured with immunoSEQ multiplex PCR; TCRdb has only the in-frame clones, and not every one. Of about 250,000 clones listed, 85% are singletons. On this clone: At the DNA level, this CDR3 is encoded by other sequences in the same sample as well.

The sequencing sample was made of PBMCs or T cells enriched from blood (not recorded which). The sequence came from a woman between 50 and 59 years old with acute COVID-19.

The CDR3, as DNA: TGCGCCAGCAGCCCGGGACAGGGGAATCAGCCCCAGCATTTT. This translates into CASSPGQGNQPQHF. The chain joins TRBV5-1 to TRBJ1-5; 10 positions agree with TRBD1. This CDR3 has 14 residues. Germline V gives CDR1 SGHRS, CDR2 YFSETQ. V gave up 4 bases and J gave up 4 bases; unmatched junction bases: 2.